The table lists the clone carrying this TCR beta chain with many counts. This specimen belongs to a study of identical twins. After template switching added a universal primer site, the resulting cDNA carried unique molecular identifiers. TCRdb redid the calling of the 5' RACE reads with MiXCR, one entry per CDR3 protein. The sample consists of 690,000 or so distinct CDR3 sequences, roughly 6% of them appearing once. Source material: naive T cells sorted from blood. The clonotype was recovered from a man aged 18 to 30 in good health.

CDR3 amino acids: CASRRVFEQFF. The CDR3 coding sequence is TGTGCCAGCAGGAGAGTCTTTGAGCAGTTCTTC. The chain is built from TRBV12-3 or TRBV12-4 and TRBJ2-1; D ambiguous. Trimming removed 6 bases at V and 9 bases at J, with 9 bases between. The CDR3 extends over 11 amino acids.